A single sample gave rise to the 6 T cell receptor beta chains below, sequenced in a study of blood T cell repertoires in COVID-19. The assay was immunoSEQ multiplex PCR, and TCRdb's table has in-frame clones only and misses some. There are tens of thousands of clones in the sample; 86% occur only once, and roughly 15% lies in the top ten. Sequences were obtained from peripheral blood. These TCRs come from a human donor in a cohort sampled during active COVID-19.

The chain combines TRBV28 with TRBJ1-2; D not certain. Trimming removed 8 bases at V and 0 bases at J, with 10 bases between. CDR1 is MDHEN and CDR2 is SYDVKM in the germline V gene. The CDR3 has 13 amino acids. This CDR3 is CASLPEANYGYTF. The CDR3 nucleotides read TGTGCCAGCCTACCGGAGGCTAACTATGGCTACACCTTC.

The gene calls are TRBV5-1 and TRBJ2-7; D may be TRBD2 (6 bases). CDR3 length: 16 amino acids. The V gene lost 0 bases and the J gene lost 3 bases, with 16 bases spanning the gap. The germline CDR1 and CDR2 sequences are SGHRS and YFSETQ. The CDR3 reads CASSLELRGGGYEQYF. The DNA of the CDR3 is TGCGCCAGCAGCTTGGAACTTCGGGGAGGTGGCTACGAGCAGTACTTC. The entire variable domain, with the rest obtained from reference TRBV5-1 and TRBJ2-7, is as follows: KAGVTQTPRYLIKTRGQQVTLSCSPISGHRSVSWYQQTPGQGLQFLFEYFSETQRNKGNFPGRFSGRQFSNSRSEMNVSTLELGDSALYLCASSLELRGGGYEQYFGPGTRLTVT.

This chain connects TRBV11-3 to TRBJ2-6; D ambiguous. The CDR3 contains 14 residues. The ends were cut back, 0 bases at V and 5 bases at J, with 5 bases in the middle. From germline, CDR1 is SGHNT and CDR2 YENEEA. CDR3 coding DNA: TGTGCCAGCAGCTTAGATGCGCGGGCCAACGTCCTGACTTTC. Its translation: CASSLDARANVLTF.

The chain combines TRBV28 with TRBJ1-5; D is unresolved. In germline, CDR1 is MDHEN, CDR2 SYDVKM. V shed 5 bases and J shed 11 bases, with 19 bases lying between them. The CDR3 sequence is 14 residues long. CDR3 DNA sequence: TGTGCCAGCAGTACTGGAGGTAAGCCAACGTCCCAGCATTTT. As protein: CASSTGGKPTSQHF. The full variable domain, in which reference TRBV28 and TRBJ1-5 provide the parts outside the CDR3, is DVKVTQSSRYLVKRTGEKVFLECVQDMDHENMFWYRQDPGLGLRLIYFSYDVKMKEKGDIPEGYSVSREKKERFSLILESASTNQTSMYLCASSTGGKPTSQHFGDGTRLSIL.

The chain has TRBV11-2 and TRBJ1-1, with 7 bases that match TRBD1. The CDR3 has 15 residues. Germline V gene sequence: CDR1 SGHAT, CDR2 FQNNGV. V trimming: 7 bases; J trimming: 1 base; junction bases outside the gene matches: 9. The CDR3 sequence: CASTPREGANTEAFF. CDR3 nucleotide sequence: TGTGCCAGCACCCCCCGGGAGGGGGCGAACACTGAAGCTTTCTTT.

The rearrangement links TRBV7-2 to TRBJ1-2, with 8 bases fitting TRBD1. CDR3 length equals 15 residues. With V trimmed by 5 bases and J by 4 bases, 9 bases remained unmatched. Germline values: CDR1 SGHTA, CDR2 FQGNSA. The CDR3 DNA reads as TGTGCCAGCAGCCCCCGTCAGGGGGCATTCTATGGCTACACCTTC. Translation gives CASSPRQGAFYGYTF.